This TCR beta chain was found in a study of cytomegalovirus exposure and HLA in healthy donors. Germline CDR1 and CDR2: PRHDT and FYEKMQ (reference sequence). The length of the CDR3 is 17 residues. Trimming shortened V by 1 base and J by 0 bases, and 15 bases separated the two germline ends. The method was immunoSEQ multiplex PCR; TCRdb's version includes in-frame clones alone and lacks a portion of them. The sample records 150,000 or so clones, over 90% being singletons. This clonotype was sampled from a man between 18 and 29 years old in good health and CMV-seropositive. The material sequenced was PBMCs. The chain uses TRBV13 and TRBJ1-2; D possibly corresponds to TRBD1 (6 bases). CDR3 region: CASSLAATGPANYGYTF. CDR3 DNA: TGTGCCAGCAGCTTAGCGGCGACAGGCCCAGCTAACTATGGCTACACCTTC. Combining the CDR3 with reference TRBV13 and TRBJ1-2 gives the whole variable domain AAGVIQSPRHLIKEKRETATLKCYPIPRHDTVYWYQQGPGQDPQFLISFYEKMQSDKGSIPDRFSAQQFSDYHSELNMSSLELGDSALYFCASSLAATGPANYGYTFGSGTRLTVV.